This TCR beta chain was identified in a study of blood T cell repertoires in COVID-19. The overall study: There were acute and convalescent COVID-19 samples, and they came from the United States, Italy and Spain. Sources were T cells, B-cell-depleted T cells, or PBMCs; the material itself was cDNA or gDNA.

Germline loops: CDR1 LGHDT, CDR2 YNNKEL (reference sequence). This CDR3 is built from 15 residues. V was clipped by 3 bases and J by 4 bases; unmatched bases: 5. This clone was detected once. Original analysis: Estimated nucleated cell counts came from reference gene primer amplification. Profiled with immunoSEQ multiplex PCR; TCRdb holds only in-frame clones, not every one. V, J and clone size derive from that table, while D and trimming were established from the DNA sequence. The table has around 150,000 clones, over 70% seen once; the top ten hold 8% to 9.5%. The sequencing sample was made of peripheral blood. This TCR was recovered from a woman of 80 years or more with active or convalescent COVID-19. The chain carries TRBV3-1 (or the pseudogene TRBV3-2) and TRBJ1-2; TRBD1 matches at 10 bases. The CDR3 DNA reads TGTGCCAGCAGCCAGTGGACAGGGGGAGGCTATGGCTACACCTTC. It encodes CASSQWTGGGYGYTF.